This is a list of T cell receptor beta chains from one sample in a study of blood T cells in healthy people across ages. In TCRdb, the 5' RACE reads were re-called with MiXCR into one record per CDR3 protein. The sample holds roughly 860,000 distinct CDR3 sequences, 62% seen once. The sample was blood. These receptors all come from a man younger than 45 in good health. Each CDR3 is given with its conserved first and last residue. A D gene is named only where the DNA matches it firmly. Only part of the rows carry a size: once, few, many, or a class if the clone is expanded.

clone_size,j_call,d_call,v_call,cdr3_aa,cdr3_nt
few,TRBJ2-5,.,TRBV7-2,CASSPSGVQETQYF,TGTGCCAGCTCACCCTCAGGAGTCCAAGAGACCCAGTACTTC
.,TRBJ2-3,.,TRBV2,CASKEGPSTDTQYF,TGTGCCAGCAAGGAGGGGCCTAGCACAGATACGCAGTATTTT
.,TRBJ2-2,.,TRBV9,CASSASGLNTGELFF,TGTGCCAGCAGCGCCTCAGGACTGAACACCGGGGAGCTGTTTTTT
.,TRBJ2-5,.,TRBV20-1,CSARGSRLGETQYF,TGCAGTGCTAGAGGATCAAGGCTGGGGGAGACCCAGTACTTC
many,TRBJ2-3,TRBD1,TRBV7-2,CASSLTPDRGRGTDTQYF,TGTGCCAGCAGCTTAACCCCTGACAGGGGGCGAGGCACAGATACGCAGTATTTT
few,TRBJ1-2,TRBD1,TRBV5-1,CASSLDREGGYTF,TGCGCCAGCAGCCTCGACAGGGAGGGAGGCTACACCTTC
.,TRBJ1-4,.,TRBV18,CASSPRATNEKLFF,TGTGCCAGCTCACCACGGGCAACTAATGAAAAACTGTTTTTT
.,TRBJ2-5,.,TRBV15,CATSRERVNEQYF,TGTGCCACCAGCAGAGAGAGGGTGAATGAGCAGTACTTC
.,TRBJ1-2,TRBD1,TRBV12-3/TRBV12-4,CASSRGQGASGGYTF,TGTGCCAGCAGTCGCGGACAGGGGGCTTCGGGCGGCTACACCTTC
.,TRBJ2-5,TRBD1,TRBV2,CASSSPRTGLQETQYF,TGTGCCAGCAGCTCACCGAGGACAGGGCTGCAAGAGACCCAGTACTTC
.,TRBJ2-7,.,TRBV3-1,CASSQGSGGVSSYNEQYF,TGTGCCAGCAGCCAAGGTAGTGGCGGGGTAAGCTCCTACAATGAGCAGTACTTC
.,TRBJ2-7,.,TRBV12-3/TRBV12-4,CASRGRQDYEQYF,TGTGCCAGCAGGGGTAGACAGGACTACGAGCAGTACTTC
.,TRBJ2-2,.,TRBV29-1,CSVEVTQNTGELFF,TGCAGCGTTGAGGTGACACAGAACACCGGGGAGCTGTTTTTT
.,TRBJ2-7,.,TRBV20-1,CSARDQWQEGLGEQYF,TGCAGTGCTAGAGATCAGTGGCAGGAGGGTCTAGGGGAGCAGTACTTC
.,TRBJ2-5,TRBD2,TRBV9,CASSVGRTSGAQETQYF,TGTGCCAGCAGCGTAGGTCGGACTAGCGGGGCCCAAGAGACCCAGTACTTC
.,TRBJ2-7,TRBD2,TRBV28,CASSSTSGGPYNEQYF,TGTGCCAGCAGTTCGACTAGCGGGGGACCTTACAATGAGCAGTACTTC
.,TRBJ1-2,.,TRBV6-5,CASSYSTANGYTF,TGTGCCAGCAGTTACTCGACAGCTAATGGCTACACCTTC
.,TRBJ1-6,.,TRBV29-1,CSVGGGNGSPLHF,TGCAGCGTTGGAGGAGGGAACGGGTCACCCCTCCACTTT
.,TRBJ1-5,.,TRBV28,CASSLGGSLQPQHF,TGTGCCAGCAGTTTAGGAGGGAGTTTGCAGCCCCAGCATTTT
.,TRBJ2-5,TRBD2,TRBV4-3,CASSQIWTSGGSETQYF,TGCGCCAGCAGCCAGATTTGGACTAGCGGGGGTTCAGAGACCCAGTACTTC
.,TRBJ2-3,TRBD2,TRBV29-1,CSAGLADTQYF,TGCAGCGCCGGACTAGCAGATACGCAGTATTTT
.,TRBJ1-2,.,TRBV3-1,CASSHWQGDNYGYTF,TGTGCCAGCAGCCACTGGCAGGGTGACAACTATGGCTACACCTTC
few,TRBJ1-2,TRBD1,TRBV13,CASSRTGGYNGYTF,TGTGCCAGCAGCCGGACAGGGGGCTATAATGGCTACACCTTC
.,TRBJ1-3,.,TRBV28,CASSLPRANGNTIYF,TGTGCCAGCAGTTTACCTCGGGCGAATGGAAACACCATATATTTT
few,TRBJ2-1,.,TRBV20-1,CSAPDFTHEQFF,TGCAGTGCCCCGGACTTTACGCATGAGCAGTTCTTC
few,TRBJ2-7,.,TRBV12-3/TRBV12-4,CASSTRQLIDSYEQYF,TGTGCCAGCAGCACTAGACAGCTCATTGACTCCTACGAGCAGTACTTC
.,TRBJ2-7,.,TRBV29-1,CSVEGLTDNEQYF,TGCAGCGTTGAGGGGTTAACAGACAATGAGCAGTACTTC
.,TRBJ2-5,TRBD2,TRBV18,CASSPKASGKETQYF,TGTGCCAGCTCACCGAAGGCTAGCGGGAAAGAGACCCAGTACTTC
.,TRBJ1-2,.,TRBV5-1,CASSLTGRLPNYGYTF,TGCGCCAGCAGCTTGACAGGGCGGTTGCCTAACTATGGCTACACCTTC
.,TRBJ1-4,.,TRBV28,CASSLTGLGNEKLFF,TGTGCCAGCAGCCTGACGGGCCTTGGTAATGAAAAACTGTTTTTT
.,TRBJ2-7,.,TRBV28,CASSTTAAGYF,TGTGCCAGCAGCACCACAGCCGCAGGGTACTTC
.,TRBJ2-5,TRBD2,TRBV2,CASSDSSGWETRYF,TGTGCCAGCAGTGATTCTAGCGGTTGGGAGACCCGGTACTTC
.,TRBJ1-2,.,TRBV9,CASSDPQGTDGYTF,TGTGCCAGCAGCGATCCTCAGGGGACTGATGGCTACACCTTC
.,TRBJ2-7,.,TRBV7-9,CASSRRDKYEQYF,TGTGCCAGCAGCCGCCGGGACAAGTACGAGCAGTACTTC
few,TRBJ1-5,.,TRBV4-2,CASSQAVGINQPQHF,TGTGCCAGCAGCCAAGCTGTCGGGATCAATCAGCCCCAGCATTTT